This TCR beta chain originates from a study of CD8+ T cells in alopecia areata. The germline V gene has CDR1 SGHAT and CDR2 FQNNGV. Trimming removed 2 bases from V and 0 bases from J, with 8 bases in between. This CDR3 contains 15 residues. RNA extraction was followed by reverse transcription into cDNA, which acted as the sequencing template. Produced via immunoSEQ multiplex PCR; TCRdb's table is partial and in-frame only. The data contain about 210,000 clones, about 64% of them singletons. Treatment indicated: oral pan-JAK inhibitor, 5-10 mg twice daily. The receptor comes from a human donor with alopecia areata. This specimen was CD4+ T cells sorted from blood, taken at week 4, from a patient treated with tofacitinib. The chain couples TRBV11-2 to TRBJ2-1; D gene ambiguous. CDR3 nucleotide sequence: TGTGCCAGCAGCTTAACGGTGAGCTCCTACAATGAGCAGTTCTTC. The encoded protein is CASSLTVSSYNEQFF.